The source of this T cell receptor (beta chain) is a study of long-term antiretroviral therapy in people with HIV. Study results and limitations: Against controls, HIV repertoires showed narrower ranges of CDR3 length.

The libraries were made with immunoSEQ v3.0 at survey level. This table comes from immunoSEQ multiplex PCR, and its TCRdb copy is limited to in-frame clones, with some not included. Of approximately 11,000 clones listed, 81% are singletons. By its share, this clone is medium-sized. Its target is not known. Trimming took off 1 base at V and 5 bases at J, with 4 bases between the two ends. The CDR3 totals 12 residues. Germline CDR1 and CDR2: LGHNA and YSLEER. The sample consisted of unsorted PBMCs, taken 1.8 years after starting antiretroviral therapy. V gene TRBV4-3 combines with J gene TRBJ2-3; no firm D call. The clonotype was recovered from a man between 35 and 55 years old with HIV. CDR3: CASSQGGDTQYF. The CDR3 nucleotides are TGCGCCAGCAGCCAAGGGGGAGATACGCAGTATTTT.